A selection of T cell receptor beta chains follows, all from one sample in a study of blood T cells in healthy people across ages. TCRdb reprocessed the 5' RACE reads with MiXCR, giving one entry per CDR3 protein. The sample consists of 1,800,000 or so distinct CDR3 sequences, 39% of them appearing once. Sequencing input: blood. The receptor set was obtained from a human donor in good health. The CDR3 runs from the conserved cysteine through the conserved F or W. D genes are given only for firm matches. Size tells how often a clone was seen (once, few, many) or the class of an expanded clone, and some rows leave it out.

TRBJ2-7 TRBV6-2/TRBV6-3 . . TGTGCCAGCAGGGGAGGAAACACGGGCAACGAGCAGTACTTC CASRGGNTGNEQYF
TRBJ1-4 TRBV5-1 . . TGCGCCAGCAGCTTGGATGATCTTGCAACTAATGAAAAACTGTTTTTT CASSLDDLATNEKLFF
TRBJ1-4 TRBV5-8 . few TGTGCCAGCAGCCCCGGACGGCTACGTACTAATGAAAAACTGTTTTTT CASSPGRLRTNEKLFF
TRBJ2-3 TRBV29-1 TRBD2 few TGCAGCGTCGTACTAGCGGGTATAAATACGCAGTATTTT CSVVLAGINTQYF
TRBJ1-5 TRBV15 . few TGTGCCACCAGCAGAGACCTACCAGGGGCGAGCAATCAGCCCCAGCATTTT CATSRDLPGASNQPQHF
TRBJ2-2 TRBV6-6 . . TGTGCCAGCCTTACTGCCGGGGAGCTGTTTTTT CASLTAGELFF
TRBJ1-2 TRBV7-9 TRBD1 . TGTGCCAGTGACAGGGGATATGGCTACACCTTC CASDRGYGYTF
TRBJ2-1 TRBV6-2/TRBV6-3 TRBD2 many TGTGCCAGCAGTTACGGTGGGGGGGCCTACAATGAGCAGTTCTTC CASSYGGGAYNEQFF
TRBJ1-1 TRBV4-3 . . TGCGCCAGCAGCCAAGCCCCCCCGACAGGTGGTGGGGGCACTGAAGCTTTCTTT CASSQAPPTGGGGTEAFF
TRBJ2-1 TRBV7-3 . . TGTGCCAGCAGCTTAAACCAGGGGGGTTACAATGAGCAGTTCTTC CASSLNQGGYNEQFF
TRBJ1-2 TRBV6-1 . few TGTGCCAGCAGTGAAGTAGAGAACTATGGCTACACCTTC CASSEVENYGYTF
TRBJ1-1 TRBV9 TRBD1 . TGTGCCAGCAGCTCACCCGGGACAGGGTTCACTGAAGCTTTCTTT CASSSPGTGFTEAFF
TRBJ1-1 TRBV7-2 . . TGTGCCAGCAGCCTAAACAGGGCGGCAACTTTCTTT CASSLNRAATFF
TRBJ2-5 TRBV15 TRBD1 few TGTGCCACCAGCAGACTCTCAGGGGGCCAAGAGACCCAGTACTTC CATSRLSGGQETQYF
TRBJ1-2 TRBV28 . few TGTGCCAGCAGAGGCGGACAGACCTATGGCTACACCTTC CASRGGQTYGYTF
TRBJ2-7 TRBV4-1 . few TGCGCCAGCAGCCCCGACTCGGGTTACGAGCAGTACTTC CASSPDSGYEQYF
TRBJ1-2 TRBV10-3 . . TGTGCCATCACCACGGAGTCGGGAAACTATGGCTACACCTTC CAITTESGNYGYTF
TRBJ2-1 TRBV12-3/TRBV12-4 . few TGTGCCAGCAGTTTAGTACTGACTACGGGGCAGTTCTTC CASSLVLTTGQFF
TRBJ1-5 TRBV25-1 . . TGTGCCAGCAGTGATTTCGGGGCGGGCAATCAGCCCCAGCATTTT CASSDFGAGNQPQHF
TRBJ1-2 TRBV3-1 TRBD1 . TGTGCCAGCAGCCAGAACAGGGGGGACTATGGCTACACCTTC CASSQNRGDYGYTF
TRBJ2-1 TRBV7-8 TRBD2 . TGTGCCAGCAGCTTATCTAGCGGGGGGGCGCATGAGCAGTTCTTC CASSLSSGGAHEQFF
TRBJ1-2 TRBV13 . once TGTGCCAGCCCCCTCGTCAGGGCGCACTATGGCTACACCTTC CASPLVRAHYGYTF
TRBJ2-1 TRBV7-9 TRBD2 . TGTGCCAGCAGCTTATTGACGGCGGTAGCGGGGGTGTACAATGAGCAGTTCTTC CASSLLTAVAGVYNEQFF
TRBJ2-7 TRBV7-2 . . TGTGCCACCCGGACTTCCTCCTACGAGCAGTACTTC CATRTSSYEQYF
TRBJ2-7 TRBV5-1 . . TGTGCCAGCAGCCCCCGTCGTGGGGCCCCTACCTACGAGCAGTACTTC CASSPRRGAPTYEQYF
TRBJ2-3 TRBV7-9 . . TGTGCCAGCAGCTTCGGGGTTCCTCGCACAGATACGCAGTATTTT CASSFGVPRTDTQYF
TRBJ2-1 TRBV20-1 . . TGCAGTGCTAGATCTCTTACAAACTCCTACAATGAGCAGTTCTTC CSARSLTNSYNEQFF
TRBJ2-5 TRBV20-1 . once TGCAGTGCTCGCGGGACTCCCCGGGAGACCCAGTACTTC CSARGTPRETQYF
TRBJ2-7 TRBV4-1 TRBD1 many TGCGCCAGCAGCCAAGGCCTGATTAACAGGGGCGAGCAGTACTTC CASSQGLINRGEQYF
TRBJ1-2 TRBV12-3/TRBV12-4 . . TGTGCCAGCAGCCCTTCCCCGGGGACACCCTATGGCTACACCTTC CASSPSPGTPYGYTF